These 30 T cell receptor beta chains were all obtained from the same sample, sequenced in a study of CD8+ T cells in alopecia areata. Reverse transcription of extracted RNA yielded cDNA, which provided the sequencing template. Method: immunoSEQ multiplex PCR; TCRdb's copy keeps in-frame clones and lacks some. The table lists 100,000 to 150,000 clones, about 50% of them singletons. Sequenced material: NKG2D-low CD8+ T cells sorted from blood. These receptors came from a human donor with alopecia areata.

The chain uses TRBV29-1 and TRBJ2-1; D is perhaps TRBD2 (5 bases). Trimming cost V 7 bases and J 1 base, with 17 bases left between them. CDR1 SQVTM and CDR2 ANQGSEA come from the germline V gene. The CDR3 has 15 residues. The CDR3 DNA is TGCAGCGCCCTGACGGGGATGGAGTCCTACAATGAGCAGTTCTTC. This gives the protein CSALTGMESYNEQFF.

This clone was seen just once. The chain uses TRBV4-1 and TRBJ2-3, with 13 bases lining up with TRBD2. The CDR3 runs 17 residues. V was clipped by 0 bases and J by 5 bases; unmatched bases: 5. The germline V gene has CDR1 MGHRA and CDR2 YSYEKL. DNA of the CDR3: TGCGCCAGCAGCCAAGAAGGACTAGCGGGAGTGGGAGATACGCAGTATTTT. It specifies CASSQEGLAGVGDTQYF.

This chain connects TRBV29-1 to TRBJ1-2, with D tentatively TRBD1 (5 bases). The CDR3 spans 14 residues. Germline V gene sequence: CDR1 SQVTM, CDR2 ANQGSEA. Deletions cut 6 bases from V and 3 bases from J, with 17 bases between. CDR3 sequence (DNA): TGCAGCGTCATTCAGGGAATTCCAGACTATGGCTACACCTTC. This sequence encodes CSVIQGIPDYGYTF.

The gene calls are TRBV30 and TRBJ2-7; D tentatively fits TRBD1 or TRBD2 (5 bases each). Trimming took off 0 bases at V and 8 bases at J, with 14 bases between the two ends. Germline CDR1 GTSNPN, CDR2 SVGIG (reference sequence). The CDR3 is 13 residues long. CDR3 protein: CAWSVSGTSQQYF. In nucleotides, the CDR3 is TGTGCCTGGAGTGTATCTGGGACCTCTCAGCAGTACTTC.

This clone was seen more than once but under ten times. CDR3 sequence (DNA): TGCAGCGTAACCATACAGGGGAACGAGCAGTACTTC. This translates into CSVTIQGNEQYF. The chain recombines TRBV29-1 with TRBJ2-7, with 7 bases identical to TRBD1. J gave up 5 bases and V 6 bases, and 7 bases lay outside the gene matches. Germline CDR1 and CDR2: SQVTM and ANQGSEA. The CDR3 is made up of 12 amino acids.

The CDR3 reads CASSGSGGGAQETQYF. The CDR3 DNA is TGTGCCAGCAGTGGCTCCGGGGGGGGAGCCCAAGAGACCCAGTACTTC. The genes are TRBV28 and TRBJ2-5; 8 bases align to TRBD2. The V gene end was trimmed by 5 bases and the J gene end by 1 base; junction bases not matched to a gene: 9. Germline values: CDR1 MDHEN, CDR2 SYDVKM. The CDR3 runs to 16 residues.

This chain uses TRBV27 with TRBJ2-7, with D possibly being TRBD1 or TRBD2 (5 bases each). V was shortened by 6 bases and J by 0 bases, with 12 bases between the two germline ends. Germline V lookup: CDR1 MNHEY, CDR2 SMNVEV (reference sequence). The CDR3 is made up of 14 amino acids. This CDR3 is CASSEGTASYEQYF. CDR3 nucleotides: TGTGCCAGCAGCGAAGGGACGGCCTCCTACGAGCAGTACTTC.

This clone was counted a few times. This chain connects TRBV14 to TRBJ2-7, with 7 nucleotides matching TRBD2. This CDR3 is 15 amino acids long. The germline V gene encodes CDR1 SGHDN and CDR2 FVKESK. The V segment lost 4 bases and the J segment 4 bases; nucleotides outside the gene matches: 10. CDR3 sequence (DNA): TGTGCCAGCAGCCCCAGATCGGCGGGGGTTTACGAGCAGTACTTC. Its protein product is CASSPRSAGVYEQYF.

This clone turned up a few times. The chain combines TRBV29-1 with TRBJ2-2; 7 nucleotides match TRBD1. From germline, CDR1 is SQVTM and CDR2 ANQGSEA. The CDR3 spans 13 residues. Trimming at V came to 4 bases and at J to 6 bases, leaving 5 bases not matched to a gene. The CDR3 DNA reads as TGCAGCGTTGTGGGCACAGGGGCCGGGGAGCTGTTTTTT. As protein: CSVVGTGAGELFF.

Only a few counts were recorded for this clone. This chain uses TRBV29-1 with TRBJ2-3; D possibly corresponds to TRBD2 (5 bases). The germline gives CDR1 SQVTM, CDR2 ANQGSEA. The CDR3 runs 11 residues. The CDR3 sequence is CRTEGGGTQYF. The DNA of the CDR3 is TGCAGAACAGAAGGAGGTGGTACGCAGTATTTT.

DNA for the CDR3: TGTGCCAGCTGGCGCAGCCAGACATACGAGCAGTACTTC. It specifies CASWRSQTYEQYF. V gene TRBV28 combines with J gene TRBJ2-7, with D unresolved. The CDR3 length is 13 residues. Trimming cost V 8 bases and J 4 bases, with 15 bases left between them. The germline V gene encodes CDR1 MDHEN and CDR2 SYDVKM.

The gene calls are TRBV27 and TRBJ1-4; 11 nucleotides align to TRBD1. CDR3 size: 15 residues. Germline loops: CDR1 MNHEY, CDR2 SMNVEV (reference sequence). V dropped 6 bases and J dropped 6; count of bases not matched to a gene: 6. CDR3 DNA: TGTGCCAGCAGCCCCCGGGACAGGGGGGATGAAAAACTGTTTTTT. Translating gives CASSPRDRGDEKLFF.

CDR3 DNA: TGCGCCAGCAGCGCCTTAAGGACAGGGGGGCACAATGAGCAGTTCTTC. It codes for CASSALRTGGHNEQFF. This chain connects TRBV4-1 to TRBJ2-1; 10 nucleotides align to TRBD1. The trim removed 5 bases at V and 5 bases at J, leaving 9 bases unmatched. The germline CDR1 and CDR2 sequences are MGHRA and YSYEKL. There are 16 residues in the CDR3.

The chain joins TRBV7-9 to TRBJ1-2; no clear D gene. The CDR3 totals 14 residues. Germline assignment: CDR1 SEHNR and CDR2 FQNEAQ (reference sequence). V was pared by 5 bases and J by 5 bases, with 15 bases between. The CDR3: CASSPDGKAYGYTF. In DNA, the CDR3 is TGTGCCAGCAGCCCGGACGGGAAGGCGTATGGCTACACCTTC.

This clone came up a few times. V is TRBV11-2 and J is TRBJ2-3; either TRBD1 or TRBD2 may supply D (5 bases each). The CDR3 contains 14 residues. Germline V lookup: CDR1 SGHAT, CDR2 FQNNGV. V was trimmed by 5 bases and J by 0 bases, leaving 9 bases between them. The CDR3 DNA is TGTGCCAGCAGCAGGGGCGGGAGCACAGATACGCAGTATTTT. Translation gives CASSRGGSTDTQYF.

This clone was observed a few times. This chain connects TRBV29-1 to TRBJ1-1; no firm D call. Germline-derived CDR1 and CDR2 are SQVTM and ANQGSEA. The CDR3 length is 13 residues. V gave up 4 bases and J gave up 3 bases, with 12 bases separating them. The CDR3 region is CSVAWDFDTEAFF. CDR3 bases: TGCAGCGTTGCGTGGGATTTTGACACTGAAGCTTTCTTT. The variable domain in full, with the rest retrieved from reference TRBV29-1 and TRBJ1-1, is SAVISQKPSRDICQRGTSLTIQCQVDSQVTMMFWYRQQPGQSLTLIATANQGSEATYESGFVIDKFPISRPNLTFSTLTVSNMSPEDSSIYLCSVAWDFDTEAFFGQGTRLTVV.

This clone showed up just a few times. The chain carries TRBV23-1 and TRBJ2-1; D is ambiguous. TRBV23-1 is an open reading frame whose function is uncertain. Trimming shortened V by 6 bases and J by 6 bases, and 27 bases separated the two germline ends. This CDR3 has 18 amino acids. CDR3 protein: CASRARFRWEGFGNEQFF. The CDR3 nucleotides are TGCGCCAGCAGAGCCCGGTTTAGGTGGGAAGGATTCGGCAATGAGCAGTTCTTC.

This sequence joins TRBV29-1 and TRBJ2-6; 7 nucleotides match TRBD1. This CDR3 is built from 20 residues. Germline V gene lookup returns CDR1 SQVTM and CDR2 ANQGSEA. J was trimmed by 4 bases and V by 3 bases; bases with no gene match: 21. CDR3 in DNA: TGCAGCGTTGAGGAAGGAAGAGACAGGGTCGGGATTTTGGGGGCCAACGTCCTGACTTTC. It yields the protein CSVEEGRDRVGILGANVLTF.

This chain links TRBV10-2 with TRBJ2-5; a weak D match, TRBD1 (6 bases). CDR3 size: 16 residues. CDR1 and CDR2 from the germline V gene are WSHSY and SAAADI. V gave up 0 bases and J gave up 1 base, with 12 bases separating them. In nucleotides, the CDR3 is TGCGCCAGCAGTGAGTCGAGGACAGACCTCCAAGAGACCCAGTACTTC. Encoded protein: CASSESRTDLQETQYF.

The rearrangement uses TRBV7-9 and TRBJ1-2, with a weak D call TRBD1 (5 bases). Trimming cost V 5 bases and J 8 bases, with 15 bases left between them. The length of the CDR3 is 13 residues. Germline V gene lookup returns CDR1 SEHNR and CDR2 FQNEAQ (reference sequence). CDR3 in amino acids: CASSEDSYWGYTF. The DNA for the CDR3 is TGTGCCAGCAGCGAAGACAGCTATTGGGGCTACACCTTC.

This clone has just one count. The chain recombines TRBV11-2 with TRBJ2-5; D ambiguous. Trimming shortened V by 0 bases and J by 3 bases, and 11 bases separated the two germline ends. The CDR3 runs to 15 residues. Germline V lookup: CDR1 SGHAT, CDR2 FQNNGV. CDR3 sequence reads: CASSLDQRPKETQYF. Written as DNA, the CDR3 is TGTGCCAGCAGCTTAGATCAGCGACCCAAAGAGACCCAGTACTTC.

The DNA for the CDR3 is TGTGCCTGGAGTCCTTCCGGGGGCTATGGCTACACCTTC. It yields the protein CAWSPSGGYGYTF. The chain recombines TRBV30 with TRBJ1-2; D possibly corresponds to TRBD1 (5 bases). Germline V gene data show CDR1 as GTSNPN and CDR2 as SVGIG (reference sequence). V dropped 2 bases and J dropped 4 bases, with 11 bases sitting between them. This CDR3 contains 13 residues.

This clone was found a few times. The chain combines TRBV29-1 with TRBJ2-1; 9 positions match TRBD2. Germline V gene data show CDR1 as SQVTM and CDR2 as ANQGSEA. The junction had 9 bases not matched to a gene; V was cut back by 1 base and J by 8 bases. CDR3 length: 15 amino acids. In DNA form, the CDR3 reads TGCAGCGTTGAAGGCCCCGGACTAGCGACCGATGAGCAGTTCTTC. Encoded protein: CSVEGPGLATDEQFF.

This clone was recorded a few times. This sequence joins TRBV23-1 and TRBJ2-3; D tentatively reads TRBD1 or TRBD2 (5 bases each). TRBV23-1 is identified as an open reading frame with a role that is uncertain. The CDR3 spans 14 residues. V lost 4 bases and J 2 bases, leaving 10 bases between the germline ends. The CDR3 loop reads CASSPRDPTDTQYF. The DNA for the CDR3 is TGCGCCAGCAGTCCGAGGGACCCCACAGATACGCAGTATTTT.

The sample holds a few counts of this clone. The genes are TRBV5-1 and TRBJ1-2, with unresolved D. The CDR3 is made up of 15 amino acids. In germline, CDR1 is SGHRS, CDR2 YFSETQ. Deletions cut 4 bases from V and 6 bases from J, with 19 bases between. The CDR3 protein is CASSTTTLSADGYTF. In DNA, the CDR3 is TGCGCCAGCAGCACGACGACCCTATCCGCGGATGGCTACACCTTC. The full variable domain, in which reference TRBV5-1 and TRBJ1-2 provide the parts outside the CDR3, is KAGVTQTPRYLIKTRGQQVTLSCSPISGHRSVSWYQQTPGQGLQFLFEYFSETQRNKGNFPGRFSGRQFSNSRSEMNVSTLELGDSALYLCASSTTTLSADGYTFGSGTRLTVV.

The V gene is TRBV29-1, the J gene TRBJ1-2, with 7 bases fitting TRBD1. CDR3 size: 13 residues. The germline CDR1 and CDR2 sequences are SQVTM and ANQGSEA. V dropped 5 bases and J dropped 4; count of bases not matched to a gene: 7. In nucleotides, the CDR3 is TGCAGCGTTAAAACAGGGGACGGCTATGGCTACACCTTC. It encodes CSVKTGDGYGYTF.

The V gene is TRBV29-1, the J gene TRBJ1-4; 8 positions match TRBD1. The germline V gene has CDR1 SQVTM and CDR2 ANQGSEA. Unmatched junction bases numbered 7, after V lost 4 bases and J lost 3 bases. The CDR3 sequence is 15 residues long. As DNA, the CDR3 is TGCAGCGTTGGGTTCAGGGGGCGACCTAATGAAAAACTGTTTTTT. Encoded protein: CSVGFRGRPNEKLFF.

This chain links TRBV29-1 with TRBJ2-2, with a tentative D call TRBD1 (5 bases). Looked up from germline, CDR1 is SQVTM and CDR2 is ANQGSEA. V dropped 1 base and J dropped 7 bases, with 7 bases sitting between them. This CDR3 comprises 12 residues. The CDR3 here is CSVEAGNGELFF. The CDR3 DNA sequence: TGCAGCGTTGAAGCAGGGAACGGGGAGCTGTTTTTT.

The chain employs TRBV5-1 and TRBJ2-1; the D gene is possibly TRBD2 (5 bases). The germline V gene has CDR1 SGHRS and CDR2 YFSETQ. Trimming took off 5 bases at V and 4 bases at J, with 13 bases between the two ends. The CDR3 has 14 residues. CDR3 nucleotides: TGCGCCAGCAGACCTAGCCCGGCGTACAATGAGCAGTTCTTC. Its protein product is CASRPSPAYNEQFF.

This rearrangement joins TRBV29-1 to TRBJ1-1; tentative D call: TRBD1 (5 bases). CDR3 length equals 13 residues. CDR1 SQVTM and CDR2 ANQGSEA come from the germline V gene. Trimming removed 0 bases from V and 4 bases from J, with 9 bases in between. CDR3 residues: CSVEDGGRTEAFF. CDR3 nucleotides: TGCAGCGTTGAAGATGGGGGACGCACTGAAGCTTTCTTT.